These 30 T cell receptor beta chains share one sample of origin, sequenced in a study of shared clonotypes between healthy human individuals. Sequencing used immunoSEQ multiplex PCR; TCRdb keeps in-frame clones, though not all of them. The sample records approximately 1,000,000 clones, approximately 75% being singletons. Sequenced input: memory CD4+ T cells from PBMCs. Subset: CD45RA-negative fraction. The origin of the receptors is a man between 18 and 35 years old in good health. Some clones in this sample may be carry-over from other donors' samples.

The genes are TRBV6-1 and TRBJ2-1; the match to TRBD2 covers 10 bases. The V and J ends lost 7 bases and 10 bases, in that order; junction bases with no gene match: 10. The germline V gene encodes CDR1 MNHNS and CDR2 SASEGT. This CDR3 is 14 amino acids long. The CDR3 here is CASTQREGTGEQFF. CDR3 bases: TGTGCCAGCACTCAGCGGGAGGGCACGGGAGAGCAGTTCTTC.

On this clone itself: A clone one base away is much larger, so this may be a read error. The V and J genes are TRBV4-1 and TRBJ1-5, with D uncertain. Germline lookup yields CDR1 MGHRA and CDR2 YSYEKL. This CDR3 is built from 15 residues. CDR3 in amino acids: CASSQGYLSNQSQHF. CDR3 DNA: TGCGCCAGCAGCCAAGGGTATCTTAGCAATCAGTCCCAGCATTTT.

This clone was picked up one time. The chain carries TRBV5-1 and TRBJ2-4, with 9 bases fitting TRBD1. The V gene's germline CDR1 is SGHRS and CDR2 YFSETQ. The length of the CDR3 is 15 residues. Germline trimming cut 3 bases from V and 2 bases from J; bases unmatched to any gene: 3. The CDR3 is CASSSQGATKNIQYF. CDR3 sequence (DNA): TGCGCCAGCAGCTCACAGGGGGCGACCAAAAACATTCAGTACTTC. The variable domain in full, with the rest retrieved from reference TRBV5-1 and TRBJ2-4, is KAGVTQTPRYLIKTRGQQVTLSCSPISGHRSVSWYQQTPGQGLQFLFEYFSETQRNKGNFPGRFSGRQFSNSRSEMNVSTLELGDSALYLCASSSQGATKNIQYFGAGTRLSVL.

The genes are TRBV7-2 and TRBJ2-5; 8 bases match TRBD2. After removal of 3 bases from V and 4 bases from J, the junction contained 7 bases not matched to a gene. The CDR3 has 15 amino acids. CDR1 is SGHTA, CDR2 FQGNSA, per germline. The CDR3 region has the DNA TGTGCCAGCAGCTTTCGGCGGGAGGTAGGAGAGACCCAGTACTTC. Translation: CASSFRREVGETQYF.

The CDR3 nucleotides read TGTGCCATCAGTGAGTTGGGACAGGGGAACACTGAAGCTTTCTTT. It is translated as CAISELGQGNTEAFF. The rearrangement uses TRBV10-3 and TRBJ1-1; 9 bases map to TRBD1. CDR1 is ENHRY and CDR2 is SYGVKD in the germline V gene. CDR3 length: 15 residues. J gave up 1 base and V 1 base, and 1 base lay outside the gene matches.

This clone was counted ten times or more. The gene calls are TRBV28 and TRBJ1-2; 7 bases are shared with TRBD1. Germline loops: CDR1 MDHEN, CDR2 SYDVKM. The V segment lost 5 bases and the J segment 7 bases; nucleotides outside the gene matches: 13. The CDR3 runs 15 residues. DNA of the CDR3: TGTGCCAGCAGTCCTTCCGACAGGGACAACCCTGGCTACACCTTC. It translates to CASSPSDRDNPGYTF.

This clone appeared once. The rearrangement uses TRBV7-3 and TRBJ2-1, with 7 nucleotides matching TRBD1. This CDR3 contains 14 residues. V gave up 5 bases and J gave up 5 bases; unmatched junction bases: 6. CDR1 and CDR2 (germline): SGHTA, FQGTGA. The CDR3 bases are TGTGCCAGCAGCCAGACAGGGTGGCACAATGAGCAGTTCTTC. Translation: CASSQTGWHNEQFF.

The V gene is TRBV28, the J gene TRBJ1-2; D remains unclear. The CDR3 loop spans 15 amino acids. Germline V gene data show CDR1 as MDHEN and CDR2 as SYDVKM. Trimming left V 6 bases short and J 4 bases short, with 18 bases between. The CDR3 DNA sequence: TGTGCCAGCAGCGAAGGTCCCGGGCGGGTCTATGGCTACACCTTC. Translation: CASSEGPGRVYGYTF.

The chain couples TRBV15 to TRBJ2-5; 9 nucleotides align to TRBD1. CDR1 and CDR2 from the germline V gene are LNHNV and YYDKDF (reference sequence). With 0 bases clipped from V and 5 bases from J, the junction kept 7 bases outside the gene matches. The CDR3 spans 16 residues. CDR3 region: CATSRDRRTGDETQYF. The CDR3 DNA reads TGTGCCACCAGCAGAGATCGTAGGACAGGGGACGAGACCCAGTACTTC.

The V and J genes are TRBV29-1 and TRBJ2-7; TRBD2 matches at 7 bases. J lost 9 bases, V lost 0 bases, and 8 bases had no gene match. The CDR3 spans 13 residues. The germline V gene encodes CDR1 SQVTM and CDR2 ANQGSEA. The CDR3 protein is CSVEDHAGDAQYF. CDR3 nucleotide sequence: TGCAGCGTTGAAGATCACGCGGGAGATGCGCAGTACTTC.

Only one count was recorded for this clone. The gene calls are TRBV7-6 and TRBJ1-5; weak D call: TRBD1 (5 bases). Germline loops: CDR1 SGHVS, CDR2 FNYEAQ. The ends were cut back, 5 bases at V and 0 bases at J, with 14 bases in the middle. CDR3 size: 16 residues. As DNA, the CDR3 is TGTGCCAGCAGCCCCGGGACGGCTAATAGCAATCAGCCCCAGCATTTT. It yields the protein CASSPGTANSNQPQHF.

This chain links TRBV7-3 with TRBJ2-1, with TRBD2 matching over 12 bases. The ends lost 5 bases at V and 7 bases at J; junction bases unmatched: 12. Per germline, CDR1 SGHTA and CDR2 FQGTGA. There are 17 residues in the CDR3. For the CDR3, the DNA is TGTGCCAGCAGCCCTAGACTAGCGGGAGAGGAGTTGAATGAGCAGTTCTTC. This translates into CASSPRLAGEELNEQFF.

The rearrangement uses TRBV2 and TRBJ1-5; TRBD1 agrees at 7 bases. This CDR3 is 14 amino acids long. CDR1 and CDR2 (germline): SNHLY, FYNNEI. J was trimmed by 6 bases and V by 3 bases; bases with no gene match: 5. The CDR3 DNA is TGTGCCAGCAGTGACAATCAGGGGGGTCAGCCCCAGCATTTT. Its protein is CASSDNQGGQPQHF.

The gene calls are TRBV5-1 and TRBJ2-1; TRBD1 agrees at 7 bases. CDR1 is SGHRS and CDR2 is YFSETQ in the germline V gene. The CDR3 loop spans 15 amino acids. V was pared by 2 bases and J by 5 bases, with 7 bases of the junction left unmatched. CDR3 amino acids: CASSFDGTVNNEQFF. The CDR3 region has the DNA TGCGCCAGCAGCTTCGACGGGACAGTCAACAATGAGCAGTTCTTC.

The V gene is TRBV25-1, the J gene TRBJ2-7, with D possibly TRBD1 on 6 matching bases. This CDR3 is built from 14 residues. CDR1 and CDR2 from the germline V gene are MGHDK and SYGVNS. V lost 6 bases, J lost 0 bases, and 12 bases lay in between. The CDR3 loop is CASRAGTSSYEQYF. DNA of the CDR3: TGTGCCAGCAGAGCCGGGACAAGCTCCTACGAGCAGTACTTC.

In regard to this clone: In the same sample, other DNA sequences code for this CDR3. V usage is TRBV7-8 and J usage is TRBJ1-5, with D uncertain. CDR1 is SGHVS and CDR2 is FQNEAQ in the germline V gene. The V end lost 0 bases, the J end lost 4 bases, and 4 bases lay between the germline ends. CDR3 length: 13 amino acids. CDR3 amino acids: CASSLASNQPQHF. The CDR3 region has the DNA TGTGCCAGCAGCTTAGCCTCTAATCAGCCCCAGCATTTT.

The chain carries TRBV6-6 and TRBJ2-7; D is possibly TRBD1 or TRBD2 (5 bases each). CDR1 and CDR2 (germline): MNHNY, SVGAGI (reference sequence). The ends were cut back, 2 bases at V and 7 bases at J, with 15 bases in the middle. This CDR3 comprises 14 residues. The CDR3 DNA sequence: TGTGCCAGCAGTTACATCGGGGCAGAATCTGAGCAGTACTTC. Its protein product is CASSYIGAESEQYF.

The chain combines TRBV4-1 with TRBJ1-2; D gene uncertain. Germline lookup yields CDR1 MGHRA and CDR2 YSYEKL. The CDR3 extends over 17 amino acids. Trimming took 1 base from V and 2 from J, leaving 17 bases between them. CDR3: CASSQGTAAPLNYGYTF. The CDR3 coding sequence is TGCGCCAGCAGCCAAGGGACCGCCGCCCCGTTAAACTATGGCTACACCTTC.

On this clone itself: A single base separates this from a much larger clone, so it may be a read error. The chain links TRBV30 to TRBJ2-5; possible D gene TRBD2, 5 bases. The CDR3 runs to 14 residues. V gave up 0 bases and J gave up 11 bases, with 19 bases separating them. The germline V gene encodes CDR1 GTSNPN and CDR2 SVGIG (reference sequence). CDR3 sequence (DNA): TGTGCCTGGAGTGTACTAGGGAACCCCTACGATCAGTACTTC. It specifies CAWSVLGNPYDQYF.

About this clone itself: Other DNA sequences in the same sample also yield this CDR3. The chain joins TRBV2 to TRBJ2-7; no definite D call. The CDR3 extends over 11 amino acids. Germline-derived CDR1 and CDR2 are SNHLY and FYNNEI. Trimming removed 6 bases from V and 3 bases from J, with 6 bases in between. The CDR3 DNA follows: TGTGCCAGCAGCCCTAGCTACGAGCAGTACTTC. Its translation is CASSPSYEQYF. The full variable domain, its missing parts supplied by reference TRBV2 and TRBJ2-7, is EPEVTQTPSHQVTQMGQEVILRCVPISNHLYFYWYRQILGQKVEFLVSFYNNEISEKSEIFDDQFSVERPDGSNFTLKIRSTKLEDSAMYFCASSPSYEQYFGPGTRLTVT.

This chain connects TRBV2 to TRBJ1-5, with TRBD1 matching over 10 bases. The V gene's germline CDR1 is SNHLY and CDR2 FYNNEI. V lost 2 bases, J lost 6 bases, and 7 bases stayed unmatched. This CDR3 spans 16 amino acids. This CDR3 reads CASSERGRTGGQPQHF. CDR3 DNA sequence: TGTGCCAGCAGTGAACGGGGACGGACAGGGGGTCAGCCCCAGCATTTT. Based on the CDR3 plus reference TRBV2 and TRBJ1-5, the full variable domain is EPEVTQTPSHQVTQMGQEVILRCVPISNHLYFYWYRQILGQKVEFLVSFYNNEISEKSEIFDDQFSVERPDGSNFTLKIRSTKLEDSAMYFCASSERGRTGGQPQHFGDGTRLSIL.

The chain joins TRBV28 to TRBJ1-2; D remains ambiguous. Germline values: CDR1 MDHEN, CDR2 SYDVKM. With 2 bases removed from V and 3 bases from J, the gap between germline ends came to 7 bases. This CDR3 region has 13 residues. The CDR3 DNA reads as TGTGCCAGCAGTTTACAAACAGACTATGGCTACACCTTC. Its translation is CASSLQTDYGYTF.

The chain has TRBV7-2 and TRBJ1-1; D is undetermined. The ends were cut back, 5 bases at V and 3 bases at J, with 10 bases in the middle. The CDR3 spans 13 residues. The germline V gene has CDR1 SGHTA and CDR2 FQGNSA. This chain's CDR3 is CASSLVMDTEAFF. In DNA, the CDR3 is TGTGCCAGCAGCCTTGTCATGGACACTGAAGCTTTCTTT. The variable domain in full, with the rest retrieved from reference TRBV7-2 and TRBJ1-1, is GAGVSQSPSNKVTEKGKDVELRCDPISGHTALYWYRQSLGQGLEFLIYFQGNSAPDKSGLPSDRFSAERTGGSVSTLTIQRTQQEDSAVYLCASSLVMDTEAFFGQGTRLTVV.

Regarding this clone: The same CDR3 arises from other DNA sequences in this sample as well. The rearrangement joins TRBV9 to TRBJ1-1; the D gene is possibly TRBD1 (6 bases). The germline V and J ends were trimmed by 3 bases and 0 bases, with 9 bases remaining between them. Germline V gives CDR1 SGDLS, CDR2 YYNGEE. The CDR3 has 14 amino acids. The CDR3 is CASSADRMNTEAFF. The CDR3 DNA reads TGTGCCAGCAGCGCAGACAGGATGAACACTGAAGCTTTCTTT.

As concerns this clone: The sample has other DNA sequences that encode this CDR3 too. The chain has TRBV5-1 and TRBJ1-1; D is uncertain. Germline CDR1 and CDR2: SGHRS and YFSETQ. CDR3 size: 14 residues. V was clipped by 1 base and J by 2 bases, with 9 bases between them. The CDR3 loop reads CASSLFSGNTEAFF. The CDR3 DNA is TGCGCCAGCAGCTTGTTTAGCGGTAACACTGAAGCTTTCTTT.

On this clone itself: Germline is not matched at one junction end, which may reflect a read error. This rearrangement joins TRBV28 to TRBJ2-2; 10 nucleotides align to TRBD2. The CDR3 totals 18 residues. Germline loops: CDR1 MDHEN, CDR2 SYDVKM. The CDR3 DNA reads TGTGCCAGCAGTTTTCCCCGGGCGGGACTAGCGAACACCGGGGCGCTGTTTTTT. It yields the protein CASSFPRAGLANTGALFF.

The chain uses TRBV19 and TRBJ2-6, with no clear D. The CDR3 consists of 15 residues. V was clipped by 1 base and J by 4 bases, with 8 bases between them. From germline, CDR1 is LNHDA and CDR2 SQIVND (reference sequence). CDR3 region: CASSIGFSGANVLTF. The CDR3 DNA reads TGTGCCAGTAGTATAGGGTTTTCCGGGGCCAACGTCCTGACTTTC.

The rearrangement uses TRBV5-1 and TRBJ2-1; the match to TRBD1 covers 7 bases. The trim removed 4 bases at V and 5 bases at J, leaving 9 bases unmatched. This CDR3 spans 15 amino acids. The germline V gene has CDR1 SGHRS and CDR2 YFSETQ. CDR3 in DNA: TGCGCCAGCAGCGCCGGGCCAGGGGGTAACAATGAGCAGTTCTTC. Translating it yields CASSAGPGGNNEQFF.

The chain uses TRBV7-3 and TRBJ1-2, with D unclear. The CDR3 covers 13 residues. Looked up from germline, CDR1 is SGHTA and CDR2 is FQGTGA. V dropped 6 bases and J dropped 0 bases, with 8 bases sitting between them. DNA for the CDR3: TGTGCCAGCAGTTCCGTAGCTAACTATGGCTACACCTTC. This codes for CASSSVANYGYTF.

The chain carries TRBV23-1 and TRBJ2-2, with 13 bases fitting TRBD2. TRBV23-1 is classed as an ORF, of uncertain function. V dropped 6 bases and J dropped 0; count of bases not matched to a gene: 10. CDR3 length: 19 residues. The DNA of the CDR3 is TGCGCCAGCAGGCAACTAGCGGGAGGGCCCATTCCGAACACCGGGGAGCTGTTTTTT. Its translation is CASRQLAGGPIPNTGELFF.